These 20 T cell receptor beta chains originate from one sample sequenced in a study of T cells in Graves' hyperthyroidism and ophthalmopathy. Researchers amplified the TCR beta CDR3 regions from RNA transcripts. HTBI primers were employed in a first-round RT-PCR of the TCR CDR3. TCRdb processed the multiplex PCR reads anew with MiXCR; each CDR3 protein has one entry. In the table there are some 440,000 distinct CDR3 sequences, 15% to 19% of which are singletons. The source material was blood. The receptors originated from a woman aged 18-29 years with Graves' hyperthyroidism.

The chain joins TRBV20-1 to TRBJ2-1, with D unresolved. Per the germline V gene, CDR1 is DFQATT and CDR2 is SNEGSKA (reference sequence). With 0 bases removed from V and 12 bases from J, the gap between germline ends came to 12 bases. The CDR3 contains 12 residues. The DNA of the CDR3 is TGCAGTGCTAGAGATCTTAGGCGGTGGCAGTTCTTC. Translation: CSARDLRRWQFF.

There are many counts of this clonotype. A read error may account for a junction end that differs from germline. The gene calls are TRBV6-1 and TRBJ2-1, with 7 bases aligning to TRBD1. The CDR3 spans 15 residues. Germline values: CDR1 MNHNS, CDR2 SASEGT. The CDR3 nucleotides read TGTGCCAGCAGTCAAGCCGGGACAGCCCGAAATGAGCAGTTCTTC. Translating it yields CASSQAGTARNEQFF.

This clonotype was observed many times. This CDR3 reads CASSENGGGNGDEQFF. The DNA for the CDR3 is TGTGCCAGCAGTGAAAATGGTGGGGGCAATGGCGATGAGCAGTTCTTC. The V and J genes are TRBV2 and TRBJ2-1, with D perhaps TRBD1 (6 bases). Germline CDR1 is SNHLY and CDR2 is FYNNEI. CDR3 length: 16 amino acids. The ends were cut back, 2 bases at V and 8 bases at J, with 19 bases in the middle.

The sample holds many counts of this clonotype. V usage is TRBV2 and J usage is TRBJ1-1; D ambiguous. Between the trimmed V and J ends, which lost 6 bases and 3 bases, there was a span of 11 bases. Germline V lookup: CDR1 SNHLY, CDR2 FYNNEI. CDR3 size: 13 residues. The CDR3 protein is CASRPGRDTEAFF. CDR3 in DNA: TGTGCCAGCAGACCCGGTAGGGACACTGAAGCTTTCTTT.

This clonotype was seen a few times. The chain couples TRBV10-3 to TRBJ2-5; 8 bases match TRBD1. The CDR3 covers 13 residues. Germline loops: CDR1 ENHRY, CDR2 SYGVKD. With V trimmed by 10 bases and J by 5 bases, 9 bases remained unmatched. The chain's CDR3 is CATGQGAGETQYF. The CDR3 nucleotides read TGTGCCACCGGGCAGGGGGCTGGGGAGACCCAGTACTTC.

This clonotype was counted at least ten times. The rearrangement links TRBV12-3 or TRBV12-4 to TRBJ1-1; D is possibly TRBD1 (5 bases). The CDR3 runs 13 residues. V dropped 7 bases and J dropped 4 bases, with 13 bases sitting between them. The CDR3: CASTFDRLTEAFF. As DNA, the CDR3 is TGTGCCAGCACCTTTGACAGACTCACTGAAGCTTTCTTT.

V and J are TRBV6-1 and TRBJ2-1; D is tentatively TRBD1 or TRBD2 (5 bases each). Germline CDR1 reads MNHNS; CDR2 reads SASEGT. The CDR3 length is 18 residues. The V end was cut by 2 bases, the J end by 2 bases, with 19 bases between. The CDR3 DNA reads as TGTGCCAGCAGTGAATTCGGGGCCTCGGACCCAGCCTACAATGAGCAGTTCTTC. The encoded protein is CASSEFGASDPAYNEQFF.

In this sample, this clonotype turned up a few times. V is TRBV15 and J is TRBJ1-1; unclear D gene. The V end was cut by 4 bases, the J end by 1 base, with 7 bases between. Germline V lookup: CDR1 LNHNV, CDR2 YYDKDF (reference sequence). The CDR3 has 13 amino acids. Written as DNA, the CDR3 is TGTGCCACCAGCACCGCAGAGAACACTGAAGCTTTCTTT. It is translated as CATSTAENTEAFF.

At least ten counts were recorded for this clonotype. The chain has TRBV7-3 and TRBJ2-3; 10 bases fit TRBD2. The CDR3 runs 16 residues. Germline V gives CDR1 SGHTA, CDR2 FQGTGA. The junction had 9 bases not matched to a gene; V was cut back by 5 bases and J by 4 bases. The CDR3: CASSPGGAGGADTQYF. For the CDR3, the DNA is TGTGCCAGCAGCCCCGGTGGAGCGGGAGGGGCAGATACGCAGTATTTT.

This rearrangement joins TRBV5-1 to TRBJ1-1; D call uncertain. Germline V lookup: CDR1 SGHRS, CDR2 YFSETQ. V lost 7 bases, J lost 2 bases, and 9 bases lay in between. The CDR3 is 12 amino acids. The DNA of the CDR3 is TGCGCCAGCGGCACAAGAAACACTGAAGCTTTCTTT. The encoded protein is CASGTRNTEAFF.

J is TRBJ2-3 and V is TRBV24-1; possibly TRBD2 for D (5 bases). The CDR3 has 12 residues. The V gene lost 9 bases and the J gene lost 0 bases, with 6 bases spanning the gap. Looked up from germline, CDR1 is KGHDR and CDR2 is SFDVKD. The CDR3 DNA follows: TGTGCCACCTGCGGGAGCACAGATACGCAGTATTTT. It yields the protein CATCGSTDTQYF.

The chain couples TRBV9 to TRBJ2-4; the match to TRBD2 covers 11 bases. The CDR3 consists of 24 residues. V dropped 7 bases and J dropped 8; count of bases not matched to a gene: 38. Germline V gene data show CDR1 as SGDLS and CDR2 as YYNGEE. The CDR3 nucleotides are TGTGCCAGCGATCCGGAAGGTACTAGCGGGAGTTTGAGGCCCTTCGACGGATCGGGGGACATTCAGTACTTC. This encodes CASDPEGTSGSLRPFDGSGDIQYF.

This clonotype was picked up many times. This rearrangement joins TRBV2 to TRBJ2-7; weak D call: TRBD1 (6 bases). The CDR3 spans 14 residues. Deletions cut 7 bases from V and 0 bases from J, with 13 bases between. Germline V lookup: CDR1 SNHLY, CDR2 FYNNEI. In DNA, the CDR3 is TGTGCCAGCAACTACAGGGTGAGCTCCTACGAGCAGTACTTC. Residues: CASNYRVSSYEQYF.

Regarding this clonotype: An end of the junction differs from the germline gene, which may be a read error. The chain joins TRBV5-6 to TRBJ2-3; TRBD1 might be the D (5 bases). The CDR3 consists of 16 residues. Germline V CDR1 and CDR2: SGHDT, YYEEEE. This chain's CDR3 is CASSSAGLRVTDTRYF. The CDR3 bases are TGTGCCAGCAGCTCGGCAGGGCTTAGGGTCACAGATACGCGGTATTTT.

Only a few counts were recorded for this clonotype. V and J are TRBV7-6 and TRBJ2-2, with a tentative D call TRBD1 (5 bases). CDR1 is SGHVS and CDR2 is FNYEAQ in the germline V gene. The CDR3 sequence is 13 residues long. The ends were cut back, 4 bases at V and 7 bases at J, with 10 bases in the middle. CDR3 nucleotide sequence: TGTGCCAGCAGCTCCCAGGGCCTCGGGGAGCTGTTTTTT. It translates to CASSSQGLGELFF.

J is TRBJ2-7 and V is TRBV7-9; D is tentatively TRBD1 or TRBD2 (5 bases each). This CDR3 is 14 amino acids long. V lost 5 bases and J 5 bases, leaving 16 bases between the germline ends. CDR1 and CDR2 (germline): SEHNR, FQNEAQ (reference sequence). CDR3 bases: TGTGCCAGCAGCCCGTGGGCAGGGAGCGACGAGCAGTACTTC. Translated: CASSPWAGSDEQYF.

There are a few counts of this clonotype. This chain connects TRBV10-3 to TRBJ1-1; 7 bases match TRBD1. CDR1 is ENHRY and CDR2 is SYGVKD in the germline V gene. With V trimmed by 3 bases and J by 4 bases, 11 bases remained unmatched. CDR3 length equals 16 residues. CDR3 sequence reads: CAISDSGGRGGTEAFF. Written as DNA, the CDR3 is TGTGCCATCAGTGATAGTGGGGGCAGGGGGGGCACTGAAGCTTTCTTT.

This clonotype turned up a few times. The chain recombines TRBV10-3 with TRBJ2-7; 7 nucleotides agree with TRBD1. Trimming removed 2 bases from V and 0 bases from J; junction bases left unmatched: 1. This CDR3 spans 14 amino acids. The germline gives CDR1 ENHRY, CDR2 SYGVKD. CDR3 residues: CAISEKGASYEQYF. In DNA, the CDR3 is TGTGCCATCAGTGAGAAGGGGGCCTCCTACGAGCAGTACTTC.

This clonotype was observed a handful of times. This chain joins TRBV6-1 and TRBJ2-7; 8 positions match TRBD1. Germline CDR1 is MNHNS and CDR2 is SASEGT. V trimming: 6 bases; J trimming: 2 bases; junction bases outside the gene matches: 6. This CDR3 spans 14 amino acids. The CDR3 DNA reads as TGTGCCAGCAGGCAGGACAGGGCCGCCTACGAGCAGTACTTC. It encodes CASRQDRAAYEQYF.

This clonotype was recorded at least ten times. The chain combines TRBV3-1 with TRBJ2-7, with TRBD2 matching 9 bases. CDR1 LGHDT and CDR2 YNNKEL come from the germline V gene (reference sequence). CDR3 size: 15 residues. With 4 bases clipped from V and 3 bases from J, the junction kept 7 bases outside the gene matches. CDR3 in DNA: TGTGCCAGCAGCCCACTTTCTAGCGGGGACTACGAGCAGTACTTC. This gives the protein CASSPLSSGDYEQYF.